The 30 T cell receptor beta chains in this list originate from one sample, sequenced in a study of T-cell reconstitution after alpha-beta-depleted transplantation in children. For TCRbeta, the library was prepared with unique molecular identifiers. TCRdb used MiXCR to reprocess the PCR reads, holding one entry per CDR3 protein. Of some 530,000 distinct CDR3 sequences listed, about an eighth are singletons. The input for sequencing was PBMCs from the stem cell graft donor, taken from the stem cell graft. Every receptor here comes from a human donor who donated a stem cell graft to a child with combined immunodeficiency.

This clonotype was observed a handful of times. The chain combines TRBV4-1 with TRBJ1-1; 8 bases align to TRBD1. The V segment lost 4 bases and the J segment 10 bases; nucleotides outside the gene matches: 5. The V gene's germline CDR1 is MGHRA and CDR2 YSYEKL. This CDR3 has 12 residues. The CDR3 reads CASSPTGERAFF. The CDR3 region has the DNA TGCGCCAGCAGCCCGACAGGGGAGAGAGCTTTCTTT.

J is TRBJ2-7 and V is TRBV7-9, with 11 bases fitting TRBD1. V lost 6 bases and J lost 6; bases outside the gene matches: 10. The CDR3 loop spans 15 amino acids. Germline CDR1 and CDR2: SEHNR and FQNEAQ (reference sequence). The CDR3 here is CASRPWTGGQFEQYF. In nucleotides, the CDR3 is TGTGCCAGCAGGCCGTGGACAGGGGGCCAGTTCGAGCAGTACTTC.

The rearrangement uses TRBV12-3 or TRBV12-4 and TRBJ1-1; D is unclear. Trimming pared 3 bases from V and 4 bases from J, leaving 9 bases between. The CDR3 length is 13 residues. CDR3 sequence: CASSLWGATEAFF. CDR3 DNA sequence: TGTGCCAGCAGTTTGTGGGGAGCCACTGAAGCTTTCTTT.

CDR3 sequence (DNA): TGTGCCAGCATTCAACCCCCGGGGGGGAATGAGCAGTTCTTC. It translates to CASIQPPGGNEQFF. The chain employs TRBV6-2 or TRBV6-3 and TRBJ2-1; 8 nucleotides agree with TRBD2. J gave up 7 bases and V 7 bases, and 9 bases lay outside the gene matches. The CDR3 has 14 residues. The germline gives CDR1 MNHEY, CDR2 SVGEGT.

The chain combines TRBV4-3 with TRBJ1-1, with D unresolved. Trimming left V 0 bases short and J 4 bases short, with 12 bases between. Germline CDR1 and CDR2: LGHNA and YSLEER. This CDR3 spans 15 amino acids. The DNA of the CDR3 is TGCGCCAGCAGCCAAGATTTGGGAGAACGCACTGAAGCTTTCTTT. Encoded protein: CASSQDLGERTEAFF.

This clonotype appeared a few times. The CDR3 sequence is CSVEVEGIHAGELFF. CDR3 nucleotides: TGCAGCGTTGAAGTGGAGGGAATTCATGCCGGGGAGCTGTTTTTT. The V gene is TRBV29-1, the J gene TRBJ2-2; a weak D match, TRBD2 (6 bases). The CDR3 extends over 15 amino acids. V was shortened by 1 base and J by 6 bases, with 15 bases between the two germline ends. Germline V lookup: CDR1 SQVTM, CDR2 ANQGSEA.

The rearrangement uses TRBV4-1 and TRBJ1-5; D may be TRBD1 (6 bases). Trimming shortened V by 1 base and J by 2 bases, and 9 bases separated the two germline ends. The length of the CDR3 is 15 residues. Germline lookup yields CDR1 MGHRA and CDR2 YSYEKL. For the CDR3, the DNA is TGCGCCAGCAGCCAAGTTAACAGGGGCAATCAGCCCCAGCATTTT. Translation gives CASSQVNRGNQPQHF.

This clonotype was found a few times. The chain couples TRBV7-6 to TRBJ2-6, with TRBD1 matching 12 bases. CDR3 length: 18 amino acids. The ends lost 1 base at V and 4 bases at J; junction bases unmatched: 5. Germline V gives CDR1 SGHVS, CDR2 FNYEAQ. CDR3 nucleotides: TGTGCCAGCAGCTTAGGGGGACAGGGGGCGTCAGGGGCCAACGTCCTGACTTTC. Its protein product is CASSLGGQGASGANVLTF. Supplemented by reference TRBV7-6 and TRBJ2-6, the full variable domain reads GAGVSQSPRYKVTKRGQDVALRCDPISGHVSLYWYRQALGQGPEFLTYFNYEAQQDKSGLPNDRFSAERPEGSISTLTIQRTEQRDSAMYRCASSLGGQGASGANVLTFGAGSRLTVL.

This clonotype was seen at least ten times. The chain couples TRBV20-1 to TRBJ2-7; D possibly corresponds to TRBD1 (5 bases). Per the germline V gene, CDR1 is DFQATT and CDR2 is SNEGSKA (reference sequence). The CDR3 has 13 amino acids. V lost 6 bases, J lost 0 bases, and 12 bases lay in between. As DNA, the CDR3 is TGCAGTGCGGAGACAGCTACCTCCTACGAGCAGTACTTC. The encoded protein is CSAETATSYEQYF.

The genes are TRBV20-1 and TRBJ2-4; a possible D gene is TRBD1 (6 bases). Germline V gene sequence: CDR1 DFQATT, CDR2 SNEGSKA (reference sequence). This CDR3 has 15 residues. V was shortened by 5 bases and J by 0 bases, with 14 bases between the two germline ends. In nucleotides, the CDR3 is TGCAGTGCTCCTAGGACAGAATTAGCCAAAAACATTCAGTACTTC. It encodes CSAPRTELAKNIQYF.

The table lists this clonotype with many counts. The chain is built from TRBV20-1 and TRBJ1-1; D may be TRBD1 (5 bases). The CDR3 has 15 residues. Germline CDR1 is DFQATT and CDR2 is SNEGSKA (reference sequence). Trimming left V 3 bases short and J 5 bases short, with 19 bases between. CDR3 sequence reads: CSASVTGSWGTEAFF. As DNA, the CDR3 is TGCAGTGCTAGTGTAACGGGGAGTTGGGGGACTGAAGCTTTCTTT.

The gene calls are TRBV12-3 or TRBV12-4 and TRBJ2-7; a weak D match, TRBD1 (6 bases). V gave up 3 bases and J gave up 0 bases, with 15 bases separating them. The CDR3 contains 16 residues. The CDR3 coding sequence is TGTGCCAGCAGTTTCGCGACCGACAGGCTCTCCTACGAGCAGTACTTC. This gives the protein CASSFATDRLSYEQYF.

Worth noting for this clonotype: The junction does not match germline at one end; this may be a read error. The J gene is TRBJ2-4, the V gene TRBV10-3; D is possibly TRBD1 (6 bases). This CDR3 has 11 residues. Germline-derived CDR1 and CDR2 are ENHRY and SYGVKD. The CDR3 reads CAIHRQDRHLF. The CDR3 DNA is TGTGCCATTCACCGACAGGACAGACACCTCTTC.

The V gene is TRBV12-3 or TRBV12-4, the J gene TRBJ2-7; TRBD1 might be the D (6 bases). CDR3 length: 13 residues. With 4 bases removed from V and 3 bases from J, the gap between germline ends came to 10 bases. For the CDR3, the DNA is TGTGCCAGCAGTTCCAGGGGTAGCTACGAGCAGTACTTC. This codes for CASSSRGSYEQYF.

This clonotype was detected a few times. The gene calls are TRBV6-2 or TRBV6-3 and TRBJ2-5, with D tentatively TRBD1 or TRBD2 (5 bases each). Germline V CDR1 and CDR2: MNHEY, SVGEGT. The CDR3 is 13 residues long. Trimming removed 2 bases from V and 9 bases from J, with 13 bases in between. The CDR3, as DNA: TGTGCCAGCAGTTACCCCGGGGCTGGCCCCCAGTACTTC. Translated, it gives CASSYPGAGPQYF.

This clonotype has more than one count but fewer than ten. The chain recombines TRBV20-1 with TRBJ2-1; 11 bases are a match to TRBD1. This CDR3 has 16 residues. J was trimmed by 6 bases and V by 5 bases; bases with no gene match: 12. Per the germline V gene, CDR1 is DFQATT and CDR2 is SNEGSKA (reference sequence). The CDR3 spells CSALTGFGTGGNEQFF. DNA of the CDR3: TGCAGTGCTCTAACCGGATTCGGGACAGGGGGCAATGAGCAGTTCTTC.

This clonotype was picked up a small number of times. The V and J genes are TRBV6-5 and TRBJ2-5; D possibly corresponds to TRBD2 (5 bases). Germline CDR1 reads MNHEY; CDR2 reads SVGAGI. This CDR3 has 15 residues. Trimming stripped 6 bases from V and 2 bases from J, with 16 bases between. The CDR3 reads CASSYGWTPQETQYF. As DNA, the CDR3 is TGTGCCAGCAGCTACGGCTGGACTCCACAAGAGACCCAGTACTTC.

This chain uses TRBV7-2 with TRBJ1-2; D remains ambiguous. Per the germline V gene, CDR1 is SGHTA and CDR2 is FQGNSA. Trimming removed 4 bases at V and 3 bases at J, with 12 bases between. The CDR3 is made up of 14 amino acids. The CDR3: CASSSAGWDYGYTF. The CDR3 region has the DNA TGTGCCAGCAGCTCCGCGGGCTGGGACTATGGCTACACCTTC.

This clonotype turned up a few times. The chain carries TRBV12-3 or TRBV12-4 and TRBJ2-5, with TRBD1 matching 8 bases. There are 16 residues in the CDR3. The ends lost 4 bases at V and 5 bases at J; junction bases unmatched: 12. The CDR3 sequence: CASSSLRTGPGETQYF. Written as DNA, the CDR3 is TGTGCCAGCAGTTCTTTACGGACAGGGCCAGGGGAGACCCAGTACTTC.

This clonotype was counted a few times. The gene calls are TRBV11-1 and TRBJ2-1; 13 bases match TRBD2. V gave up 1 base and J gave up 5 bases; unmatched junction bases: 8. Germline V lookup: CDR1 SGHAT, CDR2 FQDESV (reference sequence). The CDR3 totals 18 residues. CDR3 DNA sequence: TGTGCCAGCAGCTTAGGGCTTCCCGGGACTAGCGGGAACAATGAGCAGTTCTTC. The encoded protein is CASSLGLPGTSGNNEQFF. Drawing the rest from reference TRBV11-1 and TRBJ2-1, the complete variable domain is EAEVAQSPRYKITEKSQAVAFWCDPISGHATLYWYRQILGQGPELLVQFQDESVVDDSQLPKDRFSAERLKGVDSTLKIQPAELGDSAMYLCASSLGLPGTSGNNEQFFGPGTRLTVL.

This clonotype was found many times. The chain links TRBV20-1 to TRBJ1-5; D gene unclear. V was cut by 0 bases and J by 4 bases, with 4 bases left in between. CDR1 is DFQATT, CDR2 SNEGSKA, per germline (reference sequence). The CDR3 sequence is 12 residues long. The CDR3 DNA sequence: TGCAGTGCTAGAGACGCGAATCAGCCCCAGCATTTT. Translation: CSARDANQPQHF.

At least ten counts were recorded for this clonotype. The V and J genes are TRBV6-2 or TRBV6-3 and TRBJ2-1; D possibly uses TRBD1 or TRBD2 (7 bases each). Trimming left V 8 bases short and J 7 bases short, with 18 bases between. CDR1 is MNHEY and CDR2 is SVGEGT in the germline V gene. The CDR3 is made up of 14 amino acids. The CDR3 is CASLRGGAWNEQFF. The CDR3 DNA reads TGTGCCAGCCTCAGGGGGGGGGCGTGGAATGAGCAGTTCTTC.

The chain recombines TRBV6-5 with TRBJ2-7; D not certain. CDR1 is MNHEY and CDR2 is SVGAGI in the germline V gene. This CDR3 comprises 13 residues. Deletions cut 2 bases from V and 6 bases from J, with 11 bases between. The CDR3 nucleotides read TGTGCCAGCAGTTACCCCGGAACGGGCGAGCAGTACTTC. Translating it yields CASSYPGTGEQYF.

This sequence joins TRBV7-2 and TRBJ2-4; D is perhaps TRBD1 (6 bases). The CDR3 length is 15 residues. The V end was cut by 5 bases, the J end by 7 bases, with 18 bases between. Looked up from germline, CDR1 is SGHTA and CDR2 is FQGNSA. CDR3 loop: CASSQGIGTQNIQYF. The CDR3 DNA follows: TGTGCCAGCAGCCAGGGGATAGGAACCCAGAACATTCAGTACTTC.

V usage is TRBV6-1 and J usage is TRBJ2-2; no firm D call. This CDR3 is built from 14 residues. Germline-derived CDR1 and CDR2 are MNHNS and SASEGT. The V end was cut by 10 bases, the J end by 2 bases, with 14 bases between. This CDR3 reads CATLGESNTGELFF. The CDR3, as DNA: TGTGCCACCCTTGGAGAATCCAACACCGGGGAGCTGTTTTTT.

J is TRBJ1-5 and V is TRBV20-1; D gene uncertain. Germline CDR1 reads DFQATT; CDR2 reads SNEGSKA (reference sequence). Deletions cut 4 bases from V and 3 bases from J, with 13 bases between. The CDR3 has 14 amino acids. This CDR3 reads CSATKPGNNQPQHF. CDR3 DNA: TGCAGTGCTACCAAGCCTGGGAACAATCAGCCCCAGCATTTT.

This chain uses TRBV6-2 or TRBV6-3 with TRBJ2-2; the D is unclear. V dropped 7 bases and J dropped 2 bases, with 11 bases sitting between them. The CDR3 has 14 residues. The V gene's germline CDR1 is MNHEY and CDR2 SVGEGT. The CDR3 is CASTGPLNTGELFF. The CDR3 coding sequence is TGTGCCAGCACCGGCCCTCTAAACACCGGGGAGCTGTTTTTT.

CDR3 sequence reads: CASSPRRGTDTQYF. CDR3 sequence (DNA): TGTGCCAGCAGCCCCAGGCGCGGCACAGATACGCAGTATTTT. V and J are TRBV6-2 or TRBV6-3 and TRBJ2-3; D not certain. The CDR3 extends over 14 amino acids. With 6 bases removed from V and 1 base from J, the gap between germline ends came to 11 bases. CDR1 is MNHEY, CDR2 SVGEGT, per germline.

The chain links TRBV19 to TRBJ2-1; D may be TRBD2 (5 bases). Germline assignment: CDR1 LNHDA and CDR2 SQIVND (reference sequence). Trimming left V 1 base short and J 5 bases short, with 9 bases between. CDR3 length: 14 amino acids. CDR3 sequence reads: CASSIGRANNEQFF. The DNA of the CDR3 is TGTGCCAGTAGTATAGGGCGGGCTAACAATGAGCAGTTCTTC.

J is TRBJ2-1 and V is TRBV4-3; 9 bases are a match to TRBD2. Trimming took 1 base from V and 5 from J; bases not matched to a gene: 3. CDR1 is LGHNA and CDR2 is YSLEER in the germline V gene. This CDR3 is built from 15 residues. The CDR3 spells CASSQVGLANNEQFF. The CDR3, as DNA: TGCGCCAGCAGCCAAGTCGGACTAGCGAACAATGAGCAGTTCTTC.